Listed below are T cell receptor beta chains from one sample, sequenced in a study of identical twins. TCRdb used MiXCR to reprocess the 5' RACE reads, holding one entry per CDR3 protein. The table has 520,000 or so distinct CDR3 sequences, around 20% seen once. These same data were also listed under a study on T cells expressing NK-cell markers.

Sequenced input: CD4+ T cells sorted from blood. These receptor sequences come from a young woman in good health. The CDR3 runs from the conserved cysteine through the conserved F or W. A D gene is named only where the DNA matches it firmly. Clone size is stated in some rows and not others, as once, few, many or a class when expanded.

-	TRBJ1-5	TRBV6-1	-	CASRTVLGAPNQPQHF	TGTGCCAGCAGGACCGTCCTGGGGGCGCCTAATCAGCCCCAGCATTTT
-	TRBJ2-7	TRBV3-1	-	CASRLGGQQEQYF	TGTGCCAGCCGCCTCGGCGGACAGCAGGAGCAGTACTTC
-	TRBJ2-1	TRBV20-1	-	CSARVGGNVYNEQFF	TGCAGTGCTAGAGTTGGCGGGAACGTTTACAATGAGCAGTTCTTC
-	TRBJ2-7	TRBV6-5	many	CASSYQLGHEQYF	TGTGCCAGCAGTTACCAACTTGGACACGAGCAGTACTTC
-	TRBJ2-3	TRBV11-2	many	CASSPATGLRTDTQYF	TGTGCCAGCAGCCCCGCGACCGGGTTGCGGACAGATACGCAGTATTTT
TRBD2	TRBJ2-7	TRBV29-1	-	CSVESVSGASYEQYF	TGCAGCGTTGAAAGTGTTAGCGGGGCAAGCTACGAGCAGTACTTC
TRBD2	TRBJ2-5	TRBV15	-	CATSRDSRERGYQETQYF	TGTGCCACCAGCAGAGATTCGAGGGAGCGGGGGTACCAAGAGACCCAGTACTTC
TRBD2	TRBJ2-1	TRBV19	-	CASRERGNNEQFF	TGTGCCAGTAGGGAGCGGGGGAACAATGAGCAGTTCTTC
TRBD2	TRBJ2-1	TRBV20-1	-	CSAFSLAGGDEQFF	TGCAGTGCCTTCTCACTAGCGGGAGGTGATGAGCAGTTCTTC
-	TRBJ1-2	TRBV6-1	few	CASSEDGPWTF	TGTGCCAGCAGTGAAGATGGACCTTGGACCTTC
-	TRBJ1-1	TRBV7-3	-	CASSPTSGNEAFF	TGTGCCAGCAGCCCGACTAGTGGGAATGAAGCTTTCTTT
-	TRBJ2-7	TRBV5-1	-	CASSLVVATLDYEQYF	TGCGCCAGCAGCTTGGTAGTCGCGACACTCGACTACGAGCAGTACTTC
-	TRBJ2-1	TRBV7-8	few	CASSSHRLGNNEQFF	TGTGCCAGCAGCTCCCATCGACTGGGCAACAATGAGCAGTTCTTC
TRBD2	TRBJ2-3	TRBV4-2	-	CASSQDTASGLDTQYF	TGTGCCAGCAGCCAAGACACCGCTAGCGGGTTAGATACGCAGTATTTT
-	TRBJ1-2	TRBV20-1	-	CSGSWGQRGYTF	TGCAGTGGGTCGTGGGGGCAGAGGGGCTACACCTTC
-	TRBJ2-3	TRBV29-1	-	CSLQRGGSDTQYF	TGCAGCCTACAAAGGGGGGGCTCGGATACGCAGTATTTT
-	TRBJ2-7	TRBV20-1	-	CSASGGYYEQYF	TGCAGTGCTAGTGGGGGATACTACGAGCAGTACTTC
-	TRBJ2-7	TRBV7-2	few	CASSLQVEQYF	TGTGCCAGCAGCTTACAAGTCGAGCAGTACTTC
TRBD2	TRBJ2-7	TRBV5-1	-	CASSLGAGGIHEQYF	TGCGCCAGCAGCTTGGGCGCCGGGGGGATCCACGAGCAGTACTTC
-	TRBJ2-6	TRBV7-9	many	CASSLTSGANVLTF	TGTGCCAGCAGTTTAACCTCTGGGGCCAACGTCCTGACTTTC